Below are 29 T cell receptor beta chains sequenced from a single sample in a study of Ad26.COV2.S vaccination and SARS-CoV-2 variants. Sequencing was performed with immunoSEQ multiplex PCR; in TCRdb, only in-frame clones are kept and a portion is missing. The sample lists about 330,000 clones; 85% to 90% were seen once. Treatment indicated: some 19 received Ad26.COV2.S at low or high dose, single or two shots; about 5 received placebo; per-sample allocation not given. Samples came from day 63 after the first vaccine or placebo injection. The sequenced sample was peripheral blood, obtained in a trial of Ad26.COV2.S vaccine versus placebo. The receptors here all came from a person aged 18 to 65 who received the Ad26.COV2.S COVID-19 vaccine or a placebo.

The J gene is TRBJ1-2, the V gene TRBV5-6; TRBD1 matches 9 bases. The V gene's germline CDR1 is SGHDT and CDR2 YYEEEE. The CDR3 sequence is 14 residues long. Trimming took 0 bases from V and 8 from J; bases not matched to a gene: 5. The CDR3 DNA follows: TGTGCCAGCAGCTTGGTAGGGACAGGGATCGGCTACACCTTC. Translation gives CASSLVGTGIGYTF.

This clone has more than one count but fewer than ten. The CDR3 DNA sequence: TGTGCCAGCAGCCAAGAGTCCAGGGTGGACACTGAAGCTTTCTTT. The encoded protein is CASSQESRVDTEAFF. The chain recombines TRBV3-1 (or the pseudogene TRBV3-2) with TRBJ1-1; the D gene is possibly TRBD1 (5 bases). This CDR3 spans 15 amino acids. The germline gives CDR1 LGHDT, CDR2 YNNKEL (reference sequence). The V end was cut by 0 bases, the J end by 3 bases, with 11 bases between.

The rearrangement links TRBV7-2 to TRBJ1-2; D not certain. Germline values: CDR1 SGHTA, CDR2 FQGNSA. The CDR3 consists of 19 residues. The V end lost 5 bases, the J end lost 7 bases, and 32 bases lay between the germline ends. CDR3 in amino acids: CASSLISTLVGPDNLGYTF. CDR3 DNA sequence: TGTGCCAGCAGCCTTATTTCAACCTTGGTAGGGCCCGACAACCTTGGCTACACCTTC. Filled out from reference TRBV7-2 and TRBJ1-2, the complete variable domain reads GAGVSQSPSNKVTEKGKDVELRCDPISGHTALYWYRQSLGQGLEFLIYFQGNSAPDKSGLPSDRFSAERTGGSVSTLTIQRTQQEDSAVYLCASSLISTLVGPDNLGYTFGSGTRLTVV.

This chain connects TRBV5-1 to TRBJ2-1; 8 nucleotides match TRBD2. Germline CDR1 SGHRS, CDR2 YFSETQ. CDR3 size: 17 residues. The J segment lost 7 bases and the V segment lost 2 bases, leaving 14 bases of the junction unmatched. The CDR3 DNA reads as TGCGCCAGCAGCTTCCTACAAGCGGGGGCCCTCGGGAATGAGCAGTTCTTC. Its protein product is CASSFLQAGALGNEQFF.

V is TRBV7-2 and J is TRBJ1-3; TRBD1 agrees at 8 bases. V was clipped by 4 bases and J by 1 base; unmatched bases: 6. The CDR3 loop spans 16 amino acids. CDR1 is SGHTA and CDR2 is FQGNSA in the germline V gene. CDR3 in DNA: TGTGCCAGCAGCTCACAGGGGGGCCTATCTGGAAACACCATATATTTT. Its translation: CASSSQGGLSGNTIYF.

The chain has TRBV20-1 and TRBJ2-1, with D uncertain. The CDR3 runs 11 residues. V was cut by 3 bases and J by 9 bases, with 9 bases left in between. The V gene's germline CDR1 is DFQATT and CDR2 SNEGSKA (reference sequence). CDR3 amino acids: CSASEVGEQFF. For the CDR3, the DNA is TGCAGTGCTAGCGAAGTAGGTGAGCAGTTCTTC.

The rearrangement joins TRBV6-6 to TRBJ2-5; D is ambiguous. The germline V gene encodes CDR1 MNHNY and CDR2 SVGAGI (reference sequence). Trimming cost V 6 bases and J 1 base, with 6 bases left between them. The CDR3 runs 12 residues. The CDR3 coding sequence is TGTGCCAGCAGGGATCCCCAAGAGACCCAGTACTTC. Translating it yields CASRDPQETQYF.

This clone was counted at least ten times. The same CDR3 also results from other DNA sequences found in this sample. V and J are TRBV27 and TRBJ1-1; D remains ambiguous. V was shortened by 8 bases and J by 2 bases, with 12 bases between the two germline ends. The CDR3 sequence is 13 residues long. CDR1 and CDR2 from the germline V gene are MNHEY and SMNVEV (reference sequence). CDR3 region: CASSLGENTEAFF. In nucleotides, the CDR3 is TGTGCCAGCTCCCTCGGGGAAAACACTGAAGCTTTCTTT.

The chain employs TRBV4-3 and TRBJ2-4; either TRBD1 or TRBD2 may fit D (5 bases each). This CDR3 is built from 15 residues. Per the germline V gene, CDR1 is LGHNA and CDR2 is YSLEER. The V end was cut by 3 bases, the J end by 4 bases, with 13 bases between. CDR3 sequence: CASSQETGLKNIQYF. The DNA for the CDR3 is TGCGCCAGCAGCCAGGAAACAGGACTGAAAAACATTCAGTACTTC.

The chain carries TRBV6-5 and TRBJ2-1; D uncertain. The CDR3 consists of 13 residues. The germline V gene encodes CDR1 MNHEY and CDR2 SVGAGI. With 4 bases removed from V and 7 bases from J, the gap between germline ends came to 11 bases. CDR3 loop: CASSLVPPNEQFF. The CDR3 DNA reads as TGTGCCAGCAGTTTAGTCCCCCCGAATGAGCAGTTCTTC.

The chain joins TRBV5-5 to TRBJ2-2; possibly TRBD2 for D (6 bases). This CDR3 comprises 20 residues. Trimming removed 0 bases at V and 4 bases at J, with 25 bases between. The V gene's germline CDR1 is SGHKS and CDR2 YYEKEE (reference sequence). DNA for the CDR3: TGTGCCAGCAGCTTGGGGGGGAGGTTGAGAAGTCTCCGCCCCACCGGGGAGCTGTTTTTT. Protein sequence: CASSLGGRLRSLRPTGELFF.

This CDR3 reads CASSFNGGTGDSPLHF. The CDR3 nucleotides read TGCGCCAGCAGCTTTAACGGAGGGACAGGAGATTCACCCCTCCACTTT. This rearrangement joins TRBV5-1 to TRBJ1-6; 8 bases match TRBD1. Germline V gene data show CDR1 as SGHRS and CDR2 as YFSETQ. The J segment lost 8 bases and the V segment lost 2 bases, leaving 9 bases of the junction unmatched. The CDR3 runs to 16 residues.

The V and J genes are TRBV28 and TRBJ1-1; D is possibly TRBD1 (6 bases). This CDR3 is 14 amino acids long. The germline V gene has CDR1 MDHEN and CDR2 SYDVKM. Trimming took 4 bases from V and 1 from J, leaving 10 bases between them. The CDR3 spells CASSSGGWNTEAFF. The CDR3 coding sequence is TGTGCCAGCAGTTCCGGGGGCTGGAACACTGAAGCTTTCTTT.

The chain links TRBV6-1 to TRBJ1-2; D gene unclear. The CDR3 spans 13 residues. The germline V and J ends were trimmed by 6 bases and 3 bases, with 11 bases remaining between them. Germline values: CDR1 MNHNS, CDR2 SASEGT. CDR3 DNA: TGTGCCAGCAGCCCCGGGTCTTACTATGGCTACACCTTC. Translation: CASSPGSYYGYTF.

The V call is TRBV5-1, the J call TRBJ2-5; 9 bases match TRBD2. V lost 1 base to trimming and J lost 5 bases; unmatched junction nucleotides: 9. Germline V CDR1 and CDR2: SGHRS, YFSETQ. The CDR3 is 16 residues long. DNA of the CDR3: TGCGCCAGCAGCTTGCCTAGCGGGGCCGCCGGGGAGACCCAGTACTTC. Amino acid sequence: CASSLPSGAAGETQYF.

V is TRBV19 and J is TRBJ2-1, with 14 bases identical to TRBD2. The germline CDR1 and CDR2 sequences are LNHDA and SQIVND (reference sequence). J gave up 4 bases and V 3 bases, and 2 bases lay outside the gene matches. CDR3 length: 16 residues. CDR3 bases: TGTGCCAGTAGTATGACTAGCGGGAGGGGGTACAATGAGCAGTTCTTC. Protein product: CASSMTSGRGYNEQFF.

Regarding this clone: Its ends do not fully match the called genes, so a read error is possible. The genes are TRBV9 and TRBJ1-6; no reliable D call. Looked up from germline, CDR1 is SGDLS and CDR2 is YYNGEE. CDR3 length equals 14 residues. In DNA, the CDR3 is TGTGCCAGCAGTGTAGAAGTCGATAATTCACCCCTCCACTTT. Translating gives CASSVEVDNSPLHF.

This chain connects TRBV6-5 to TRBJ1-1, with D possibly matching TRBD1 (5 bases). Trimming cost V 2 bases and J 2 bases, with 12 bases left between them. The CDR3 extends over 15 amino acids. Germline lookup yields CDR1 MNHEY and CDR2 SVGAGI. CDR3 in DNA: TGTGCCAGCAGTTACCGGTCGCGGGGCAACACTGAAGCTTTCTTT. Its protein is CASSYRSRGNTEAFF.

V gene TRBV10-3 combines with J gene TRBJ2-3; D assignment may be TRBD1 or TRBD2 (6 bases each). Per the germline V gene, CDR1 is ENHRY and CDR2 is SYGVKD. This CDR3 region has 13 residues. Trimming removed 10 bases from V and 3 bases from J, with 14 bases in between. CDR3 coding DNA: TGTGCCACAAACAGGGAGGTGACAGATACGCAGTATTTT. It translates to CATNREVTDTQYF.

The chain recombines TRBV6-6 with TRBJ2-7, with D perhaps matching TRBD1 or TRBD2 (6 bases each). Trimming took 4 bases from V and 6 from J, leaving 16 bases between them. The germline gives CDR1 MNHNY, CDR2 SVGAGI (reference sequence). The CDR3 has 14 amino acids. CDR3 in DNA: TGTGCCAGCAGTTTGACGGGGGCGGGCGTCGAGCAGTACGTC. Amino acids: CASSLTGAGVEQYV.

The chain employs TRBV5-1 and TRBJ2-5, with 9 bases lining up with TRBD2. Germline lookup yields CDR1 SGHRS and CDR2 YFSETQ. V was pared by 7 bases and J by 3 bases, with 10 bases of the junction left unmatched. The CDR3 is 15 residues long. The CDR3 coding sequence is TGCGCCAGCGCGGTCTCTGCGGGGGGGGAAGAGACCCAGTACTTC. This sequence encodes CASAVSAGGEETQYF.

The V gene is TRBV19, the J gene TRBJ1-4; D might be TRBD1 (5 bases). V lost 6 bases and J lost 5, with 19 bases in between. The CDR3 spans 16 residues. Germline CDR1 is LNHDA and CDR2 is SQIVND (reference sequence). The DNA for the CDR3 is TGTGCCAGTAGCCAAACTCTTGGGGGTAGGAATGAAAAACTGTTTTTT. Protein sequence: CASSQTLGGRNEKLFF.

The chain joins TRBV6-5 to TRBJ1-6; 8 nucleotides line up with TRBD1. This CDR3 comprises 15 residues. CDR1 is MNHEY, CDR2 SVGAGI, per germline. V lost 6 bases and J lost 7; bases outside the gene matches: 8. The CDR3 nucleotides read TGTGCCAGCAGGGACGGGACAGGTCTCAATTCACCCCTCCACTTT. Its protein is CASRDGTGLNSPLHF.

The chain links TRBV13 to TRBJ2-5; 9 positions agree with TRBD2. The germline gives CDR1 PRHDT, CDR2 FYEKMQ (reference sequence). With V trimmed by 6 bases and J by 5 bases, 10 bases remained unmatched. The CDR3 contains 15 residues. The CDR3 nucleotides read TGTGCCAGCAGGTCTCTAGCGGGGTTGGAGGAGACCCAGTACTTC. Translated, it gives CASRSLAGLEETQYF.

The V call is TRBV28, the J call TRBJ2-3, with 10 bases lining up with TRBD2. J lost 4 bases, V lost 3 bases, and 7 bases had no gene match. Germline loops: CDR1 MDHEN, CDR2 SYDVKM. The CDR3 has 16 residues. In nucleotides, the CDR3 is TGTGCCAGCAGTTTTCTAGCGGGAGTTGAGTCAGATACGCAGTATTTT. This translates into CASSFLAGVESDTQYF. Variable domain in full (rest from reference TRBV28 and TRBJ2-3): DVKVTQSSRYLVKRTGEKVFLECVQDMDHENMFWYRQDPGLGLRLIYFSYDVKMKEKGDIPEGYSVSREKKERFSLILESASTNQTSMYLCASSFLAGVESDTQYFGPGTRLTVL.

The rearrangement links TRBV7-9 to TRBJ1-2; D is ambiguous. This CDR3 has 15 residues. The germline V gene has CDR1 SEHNR and CDR2 FQNEAQ (reference sequence). Trimming took 5 bases from V and 7 from J, leaving 20 bases between them. The CDR3 DNA sequence: TGTGCCAGCAGCGACTCGACAAACAGAGCCACTGGCTACACCTTC. This gives the protein CASSDSTNRATGYTF.

V usage is TRBV6-5 and J usage is TRBJ1-2; D may be TRBD1 (5 bases). V shed 7 bases and J shed 8 bases, with 14 bases lying between them. From germline, CDR1 is MNHEY and CDR2 SVGAGI. The CDR3 sequence is 12 residues long. Written as DNA, the CDR3 is TGTGCCAGCATCCGGACGCCAGGGGGCTACACCTTC. This gives the protein CASIRTPGGYTF.

In DNA form, the CDR3 reads TGTGCCAGCTACCTAGCGGACGTAAGCACAGATACGCAGTATTTT. Protein sequence: CASYLADVSTDTQYF. V and J are TRBV2 and TRBJ2-3; 7 nucleotides align to TRBD2. CDR1 is SNHLY and CDR2 is FYNNEI in the germline V gene. CDR3 length equals 15 residues. After removal of 8 bases from V and 0 bases from J, the junction contained 8 bases not matched to a gene. Full variable domain (outside the CDR3, taken from reference TRBV2 and TRBJ2-3): EPEVTQTPSHQVTQMGQEVILRCVPISNHLYFYWYRQILGQKVEFLVSFYNNEISEKSEIFDDQFSVERPDGSNFTLKIRSTKLEDSAMYFCASYLADVSTDTQYFGPGTRLTVL.

This chain joins TRBV19 and TRBJ2-1; the D gene could be TRBD1 or TRBD2 (6 bases each). Germline CDR1 and CDR2: LNHDA and SQIVND (reference sequence). V was pared by 7 bases and J by 2 bases, with 15 bases between. The CDR3 has 15 residues. The CDR3 sequence: CASTSIGGPYNEQFF. CDR3 nucleotide sequence: TGTGCCAGTACCTCCATAGGGGGGCCCTACAATGAGCAGTTCTTC.